This T cell receptor (beta chain) was found in a study of cytomegalovirus exposure and HLA in healthy donors. Findings of the study overall: The authors enumerated 150 to 200 TCR beta chains as linked to cytomegalovirus.

Concerning this clone: Its antigen is undetermined.

13 Jbeta primers and 60 Vbeta primers were used for the PCR. Sequencing used immunoSEQ multiplex PCR; TCRdb keeps in-frame clones, though not all of them. The sample carries roughly 160,000 clones, around 80% recorded once. V was trimmed by 1 base and J by 7 bases, leaving 5 bases between them. Germline CDR1 SEHNR, CDR2 FQNEAQ (reference sequence). The CDR3 sequence is 12 residues long. This clonotype originated in a man aged 18 to 30 in good health and CMV-seropositive. The chain uses TRBV7-9 and TRBJ2-4, with no clear D. The sample consisted of PBMCs. The CDR3 coding sequence is TGTGCCAGCAGCTTAGACGGGAACATTCAGTACTTC. As protein: CASSLDGNIQYF.